This TCR beta chain appears in the sequencing data of a study of cytomegalovirus exposure and HLA in healthy donors. With V trimmed by 3 bases and J by 2 bases, 5 bases remained unmatched. The CDR3 sequence is 15 residues long. Germline V gives CDR1 SGHRS, CDR2 YFSETQ. The study ran its PCR with 60 Vbeta and 13 Jbeta primers. Generated by immunoSEQ multiplex PCR, the TCRdb table keeps only in-frame clones and is missing some. The table shows some 150,000 clones, with approximately 80% occurring only once. The origin of this receptor is a man aged 30-40 years in good health and CMV-seropositive. What was sequenced was PBMCs. The chain combines TRBV5-1 with TRBJ2-1; TRBD1 matches at 7 bases. The CDR3 spells CASSYEGAAYNEQFF. As DNA, the CDR3 is TGCGCCAGCAGCTACGAGGGGGCTGCCTACAATGAGCAGTTCTTC. The variable domain in full, completed from reference TRBV5-1 and TRBJ2-1, reads KAGVTQTPRYLIKTRGQQVTLSCSPISGHRSVSWYQQTPGQGLQFLFEYFSETQRNKGNFPGRFSGRQFSNSRSEMNVSTLELGDSALYLCASSYEGAAYNEQFFGPGTRLTVL.